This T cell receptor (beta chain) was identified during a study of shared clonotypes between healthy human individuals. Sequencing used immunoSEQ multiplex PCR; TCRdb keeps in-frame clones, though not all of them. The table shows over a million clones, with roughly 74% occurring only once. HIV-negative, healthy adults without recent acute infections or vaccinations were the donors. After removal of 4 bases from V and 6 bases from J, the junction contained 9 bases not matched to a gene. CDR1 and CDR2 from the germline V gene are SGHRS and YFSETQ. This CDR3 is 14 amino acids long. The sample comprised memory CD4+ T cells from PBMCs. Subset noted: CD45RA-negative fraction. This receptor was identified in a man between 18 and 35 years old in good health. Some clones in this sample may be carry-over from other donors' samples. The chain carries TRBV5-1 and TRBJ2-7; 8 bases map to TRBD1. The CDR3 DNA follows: TGCGCCAGCAGCAGTACCGCAGGGGGCGGCGAGCAGTACTTC. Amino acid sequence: CASSSTAGGGEQYF.